The source of this T cell receptor beta chain is a study of T cell responses to AZD1222 COVID-19 vaccine. Study-level findings and limits: Only after the peak T cell response were repertoires sampled. Females made up more of the donors, who were largely white British, and clonal diversity may have come out too low. The reported proportion of spike-specific TCRs targeting unmutated variant regions was nearly half.

Some clones are missing from TCRdb's copy, which holds only in-frame ones; the method was immunoSEQ multiplex PCR. The sample has 90,000 to 120,000 clones; about nine tenths are singletons. Comments on this clone: What it recognizes is unknown.

V was trimmed by 5 bases and J by 1 base, leaving 14 bases between them. CDR3 size: 15 residues. CDR1 and CDR2 from the germline V gene are SGHNT and YENEEA. This TCR came from an adult who received the AZD1222 COVID-19 vaccine. The V and J genes are TRBV11-3 and TRBJ1-1; D may be TRBD1 (5 bases). The sequencing used peripheral blood, collected 28 days after the second AZD1222 dose. The CDR3, as DNA: TGTGCCAGCAGCCCCTCCAGGGCAGGGAACACTGAAGCTTTCTTT. As protein: CASSPSRAGNTEAFF.